The 4 T cell receptor beta chains below were found in one sample sequenced in a study of beta chain features in type 1 diabetes. Findings and limits, study-wide: Researchers report that Type 1 diabetes patients had moderately but significantly shorter TCRB CDR3s across all four CD4+ subsets.

Every bit of the isolated RNA underwent reverse transcription, so sequencing read expressed TCRB transcripts. Sequencing used immunoSEQ multiplex PCR; TCRdb keeps in-frame clones, though not all of them. The sample has more than 25,000 clones, 56% seen once. Antigen specificity for these receptors is unknown. The sequencing sample was made of Tregs from blood. These receptors originate from a woman aged 18-35 years with type 1 diabetes.

The V and J genes are TRBV6-1 and TRBJ1-1, with D perhaps TRBD1 (5 bases). The CDR3 runs to 14 residues. Germline CDR1 reads MNHNS; CDR2 reads SASEGT. Trimming removed 4 bases from V and 1 base from J, with 10 bases in between. The CDR3 is CASSVEGRNTEAFF. Written as DNA, the CDR3 is TGTGCCAGCAGTGTGGAGGGGAGGAACACTGAAGCTTTCTTT.

V is TRBV4-2 and J is TRBJ1-2; D is undetermined. This CDR3 is 16 amino acids long. Trimming removed 3 bases at V and 4 bases at J, with 18 bases between. Germline V gives CDR1 LGHNA, CDR2 YNFKEQ. The CDR3 DNA reads as TGTGCCAGCAGCCAGCCCAATACAAACGGGATCTATGGCTACACCTTC. Its protein product is CASSQPNTNGIYGYTF.

Points on this clone: A read error may account for a junction end that differs from germline. This chain links TRBV6-6 with TRBJ2-1; D gene ambiguous. The CDR3 totals 16 residues. In germline, CDR1 is MNHNY, CDR2 SVGAGI (reference sequence). The CDR3 DNA is TGTGCCAGCACGTACTCCGTCCAAAGCTCCTACAGTGAGCAGTTCTTC. Translated: CASTYSVQSSYSEQFF.

The V and J genes are TRBV10-1 and TRBJ1-6; D remains unclear. The V gene's germline CDR1 is WNHNN and CDR2 SYGVQD (reference sequence). The CDR3 is made up of 13 amino acids. V lost 3 bases, J lost 10 bases, and 10 bases lay in between. CDR3 loop: CASSDGRGSPLHF. The CDR3 nucleotides read TGCGCCAGCAGTGACGGCCGGGGATCACCCCTCCACTTT.